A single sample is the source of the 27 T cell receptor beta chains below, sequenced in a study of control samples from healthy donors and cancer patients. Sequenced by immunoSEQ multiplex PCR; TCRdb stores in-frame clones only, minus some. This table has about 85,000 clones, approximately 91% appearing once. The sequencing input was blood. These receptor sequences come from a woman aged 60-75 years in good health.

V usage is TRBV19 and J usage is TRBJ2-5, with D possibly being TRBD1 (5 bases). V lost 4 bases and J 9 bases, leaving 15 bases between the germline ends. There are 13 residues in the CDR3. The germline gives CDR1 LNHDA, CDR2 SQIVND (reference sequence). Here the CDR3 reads CASSTRTEQAQYF. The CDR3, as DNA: TGTGCCAGTAGTACGCGGACGGAACAGGCCCAGTACTTC.

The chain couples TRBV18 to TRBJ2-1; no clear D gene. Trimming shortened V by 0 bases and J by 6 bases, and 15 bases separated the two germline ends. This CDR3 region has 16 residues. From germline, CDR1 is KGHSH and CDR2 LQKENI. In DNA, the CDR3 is TGTGCCAGCTCACCACCCCAAAGGTCAAATGCCAATGAGCAGTTCTTC. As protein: CASSPPQRSNANEQFF.

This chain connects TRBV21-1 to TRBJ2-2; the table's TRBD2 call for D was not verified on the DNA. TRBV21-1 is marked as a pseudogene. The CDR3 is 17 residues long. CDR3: CASSKWTRGGDTGELFF. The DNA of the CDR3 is TGTGCCAGCAGCAAGTGGACGAGAGGAGGGGACACCGGGGAGCTGTTTTTT.

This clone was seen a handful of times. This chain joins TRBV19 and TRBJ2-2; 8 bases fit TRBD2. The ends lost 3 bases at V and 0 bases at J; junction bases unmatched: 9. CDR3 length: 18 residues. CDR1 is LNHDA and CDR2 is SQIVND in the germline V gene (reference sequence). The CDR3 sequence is CASSIIWVSGANTGELFF. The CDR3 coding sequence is TGTGCCAGTAGTATTATCTGGGTTAGCGGGGCGAACACCGGGGAGCTGTTTTTT.

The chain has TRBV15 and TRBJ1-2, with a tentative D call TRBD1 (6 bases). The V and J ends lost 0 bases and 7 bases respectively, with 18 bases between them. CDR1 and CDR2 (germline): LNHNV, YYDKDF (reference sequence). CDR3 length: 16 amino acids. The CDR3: CATSRDSGADFGGYTF. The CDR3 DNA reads TGTGCCACCAGCAGAGATTCAGGGGCCGACTTCGGTGGCTACACCTTC.

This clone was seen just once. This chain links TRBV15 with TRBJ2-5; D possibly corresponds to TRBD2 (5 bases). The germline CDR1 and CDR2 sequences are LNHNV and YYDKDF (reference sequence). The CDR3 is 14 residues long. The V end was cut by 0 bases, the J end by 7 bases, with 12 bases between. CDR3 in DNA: TGTGCCACCAGCAGAGATATCGCCGAGGGGACCCAGTACTTC. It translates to CATSRDIAEGTQYF.

The CDR3 DNA reads as TGTGCCAGCAGTGTCGACAGGGGTGGCACTGAAGCTTTCTTT. Its protein is CASSVDRGGTEAFF. The genes are TRBV2 and TRBJ1-1, with 8 bases aligning to TRBD1. V lost 4 bases and J lost 4; bases outside the gene matches: 5. The CDR3 has 14 amino acids. The germline V gene has CDR1 SNHLY and CDR2 FYNNEI.

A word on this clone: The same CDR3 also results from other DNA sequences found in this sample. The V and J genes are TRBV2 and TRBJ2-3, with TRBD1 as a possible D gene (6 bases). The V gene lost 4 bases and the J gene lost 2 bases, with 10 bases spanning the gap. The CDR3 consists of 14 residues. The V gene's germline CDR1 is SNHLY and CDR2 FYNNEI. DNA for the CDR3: TGTGCCAGCAGTGTAAACAGGGACACAGATACGCAGTATTTT. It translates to CASSVNRDTDTQYF.

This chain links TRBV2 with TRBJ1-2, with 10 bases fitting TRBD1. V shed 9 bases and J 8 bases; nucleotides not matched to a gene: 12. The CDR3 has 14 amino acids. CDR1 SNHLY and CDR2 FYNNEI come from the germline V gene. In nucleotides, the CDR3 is TGTGCCAGTTCCCTCGGGACAGGGGTCCGAGGCTACACCTTC. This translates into CASSLGTGVRGYTF.

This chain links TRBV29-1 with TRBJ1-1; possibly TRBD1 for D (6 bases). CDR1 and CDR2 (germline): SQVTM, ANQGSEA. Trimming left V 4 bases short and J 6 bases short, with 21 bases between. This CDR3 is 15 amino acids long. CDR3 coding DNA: TGCAGCGTTGTTAGGATCTGGGGGGCGATGCCTGAAGCTTTCTTT. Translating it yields CSVVRIWGAMPEAFF.

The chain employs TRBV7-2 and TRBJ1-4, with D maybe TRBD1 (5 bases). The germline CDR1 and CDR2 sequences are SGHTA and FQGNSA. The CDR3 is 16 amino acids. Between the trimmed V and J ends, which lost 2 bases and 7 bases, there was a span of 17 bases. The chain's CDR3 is CASSLHVRLGREKLFF. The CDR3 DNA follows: TGTGCCAGCAGCTTACATGTGAGATTGGGGCGTGAAAAACTGTTTTTT.

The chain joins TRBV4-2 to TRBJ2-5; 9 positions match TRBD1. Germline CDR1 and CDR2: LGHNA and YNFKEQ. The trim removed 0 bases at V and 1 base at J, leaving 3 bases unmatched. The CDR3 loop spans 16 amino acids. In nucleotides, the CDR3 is TGTGCCAGCAGCCAAGAGGGACAGGGAGTCCAAGAGACCCAGTACTTC. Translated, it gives CASSQEGQGVQETQYF.

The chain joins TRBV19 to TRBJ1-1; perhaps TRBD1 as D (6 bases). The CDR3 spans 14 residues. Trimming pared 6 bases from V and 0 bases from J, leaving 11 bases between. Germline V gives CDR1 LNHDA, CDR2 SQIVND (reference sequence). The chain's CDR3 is CASRHRALNTEAFF. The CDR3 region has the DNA TGTGCCAGTAGGCACAGGGCCTTGAACACTGAAGCTTTCTTT.

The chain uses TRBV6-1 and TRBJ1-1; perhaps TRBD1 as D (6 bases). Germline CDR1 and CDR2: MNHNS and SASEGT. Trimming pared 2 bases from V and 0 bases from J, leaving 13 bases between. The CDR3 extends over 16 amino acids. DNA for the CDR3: TGTGCCAGCAGTGAACGCTACGGACAGATGAACACTGAAGCTTTCTTT. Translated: CASSERYGQMNTEAFF.

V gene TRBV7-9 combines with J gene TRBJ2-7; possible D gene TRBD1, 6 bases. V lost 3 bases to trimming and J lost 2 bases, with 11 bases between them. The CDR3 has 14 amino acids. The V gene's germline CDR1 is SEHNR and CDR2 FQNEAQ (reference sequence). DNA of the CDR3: TGTGCCAGCAGCTTCCAACAGGGACCCTACGAGCAGTACTTC. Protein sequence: CASSFQQGPYEQYF.

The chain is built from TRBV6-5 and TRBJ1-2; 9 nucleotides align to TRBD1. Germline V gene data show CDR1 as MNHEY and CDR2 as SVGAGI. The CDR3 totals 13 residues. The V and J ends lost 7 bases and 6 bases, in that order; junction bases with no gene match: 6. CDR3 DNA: TGTGCCAGCACCTCCCGGGACAGGGATGGCTACACCTTC. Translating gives CASTSRDRDGYTF.

CDR3 coding DNA: TGTGCCAGCAGTGTAGGCGTGAACACTGAAGCTTTCTTT. This encodes CASSVGVNTEAFF. The V call is TRBV2, the J call TRBJ1-1; D not resolved. The CDR3 loop spans 13 amino acids. CDR1 is SNHLY and CDR2 is FYNNEI in the germline V gene. Trimming shortened V by 4 bases and J by 0 bases, and 6 bases separated the two germline ends.

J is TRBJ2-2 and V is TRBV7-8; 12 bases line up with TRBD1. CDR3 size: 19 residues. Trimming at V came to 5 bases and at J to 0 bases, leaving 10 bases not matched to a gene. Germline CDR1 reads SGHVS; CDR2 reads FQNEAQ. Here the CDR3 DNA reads TGTGCCAGCAGCCTCCGGGACAGGGGGCTCTCCGCGAACACCGGGGAGCTGTTTTTT. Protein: CASSLRDRGLSANTGELFF.

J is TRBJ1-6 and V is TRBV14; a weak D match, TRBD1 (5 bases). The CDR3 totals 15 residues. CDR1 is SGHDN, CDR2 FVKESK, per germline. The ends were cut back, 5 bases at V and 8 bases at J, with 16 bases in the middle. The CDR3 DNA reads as TGTGCCAGCAGCAAATTTGGGACGGCGGATTCACCCCTCCACTTT. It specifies CASSKFGTADSPLHF.

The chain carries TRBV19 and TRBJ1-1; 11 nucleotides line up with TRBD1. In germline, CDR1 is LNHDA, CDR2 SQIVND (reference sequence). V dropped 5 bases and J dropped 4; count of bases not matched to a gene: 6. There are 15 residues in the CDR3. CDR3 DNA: TGTGCCAGTAGTGACCTGGACAGGGGGCCCACTGAAGCTTTCTTT. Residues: CASSDLDRGPTEAFF. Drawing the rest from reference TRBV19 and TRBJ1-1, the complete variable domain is DGGITQSPKYLFRKEGQNVTLSCEQNLNHDAMYWYRQDPGQGLRLIYYSQIVNDFQKGDIAEGYSVSREKKESFPLTVTSAQKNPTAFYLCASSDLDRGPTEAFFGQGTRLTVV.

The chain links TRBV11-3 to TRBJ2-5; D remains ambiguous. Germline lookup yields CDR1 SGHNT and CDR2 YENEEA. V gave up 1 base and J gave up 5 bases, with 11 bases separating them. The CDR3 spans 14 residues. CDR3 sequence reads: CASSLGPIGETQYF. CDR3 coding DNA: TGTGCCAGCAGCTTAGGCCCTATTGGCGAGACCCAGTACTTC.

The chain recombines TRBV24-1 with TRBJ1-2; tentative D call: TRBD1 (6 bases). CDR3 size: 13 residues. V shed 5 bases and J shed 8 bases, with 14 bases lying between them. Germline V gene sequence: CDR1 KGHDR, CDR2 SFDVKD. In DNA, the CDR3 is TGTGCCACCAGTGTACCGGGGGCCCAAGGCTACACCTTC. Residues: CATSVPGAQGYTF.

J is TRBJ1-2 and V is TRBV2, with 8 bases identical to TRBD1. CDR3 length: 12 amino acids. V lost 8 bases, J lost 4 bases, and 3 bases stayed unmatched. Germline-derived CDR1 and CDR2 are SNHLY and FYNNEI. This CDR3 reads CASEDRGYGYTF. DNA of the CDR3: TGTGCCAGCGAAGACAGGGGCTATGGCTACACCTTC.

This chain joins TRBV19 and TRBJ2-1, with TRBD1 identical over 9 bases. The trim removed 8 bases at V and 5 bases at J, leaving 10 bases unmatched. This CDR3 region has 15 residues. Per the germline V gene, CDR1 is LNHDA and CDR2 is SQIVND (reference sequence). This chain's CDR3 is CASRTGGLLNNEQFF. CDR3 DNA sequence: TGTGCCAGTCGAACAGGGGGCTTACTTAACAATGAGCAGTTCTTC.

The CDR3 coding sequence is TGTGCCACCAGCAGAGAAGGGGGACTAGCGGGGACCACAGATACGCAGTATTTT. Translation: CATSREGGLAGTTDTQYF. The chain links TRBV15 to TRBJ2-3; 13 bases agree with TRBD2. The CDR3 sequence is 18 residues long. V gave up 0 bases and J gave up 2 bases; unmatched junction bases: 5. CDR1 LNHNV and CDR2 YYDKDF come from the germline V gene (reference sequence).

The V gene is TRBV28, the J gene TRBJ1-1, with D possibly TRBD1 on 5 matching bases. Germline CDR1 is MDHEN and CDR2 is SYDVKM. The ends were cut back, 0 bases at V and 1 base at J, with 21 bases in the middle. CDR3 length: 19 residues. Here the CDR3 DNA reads TGTGCCAGCAGTTTATGGTTAGTGGGTGACAGAGAGACGAACACTGAAGCTTTCTTT. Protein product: CASSLWLVGDRETNTEAFF.

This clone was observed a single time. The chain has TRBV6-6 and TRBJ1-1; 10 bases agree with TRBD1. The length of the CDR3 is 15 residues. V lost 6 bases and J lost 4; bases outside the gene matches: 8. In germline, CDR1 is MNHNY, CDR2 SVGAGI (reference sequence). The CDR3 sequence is CASRGARDRGTEAFF. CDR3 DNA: TGTGCCAGCAGGGGGGCCCGGGACAGGGGCACTGAAGCTTTCTTT.